Sequencing of this TCR beta chain was carried out in a study of blood T cells in healthy people across ages. This clonotype has just a few counts. Germline loops: CDR1 SGHRS, CDR2 YFSETQ. Between the trimmed V and J ends, which lost 0 bases and 0 bases, there was a span of 7 bases. The CDR3 is 15 amino acids. Alongside a J-beta primer mix, a sample-barcoded 5' primer served in a second PCR lasting about 7 to 12 cycles. TCRdb re-derived calls from the 5' RACE reads in MiXCR, one entry per CDR3 protein. The sample records roughly 2 million distinct CDR3 sequences, about 50% being singletons. The V and J genes are TRBV5-1 and TRBJ2-4; D is undetermined. What was sequenced was blood. The sequence came from a woman between 35 and 50 years old in good health. The CDR3 DNA reads TGCGCCAGCAGCTTGGTCCCTACAGCCAAAAACATTCAGTACTTC. Protein product: CASSLVPTAKNIQYF.